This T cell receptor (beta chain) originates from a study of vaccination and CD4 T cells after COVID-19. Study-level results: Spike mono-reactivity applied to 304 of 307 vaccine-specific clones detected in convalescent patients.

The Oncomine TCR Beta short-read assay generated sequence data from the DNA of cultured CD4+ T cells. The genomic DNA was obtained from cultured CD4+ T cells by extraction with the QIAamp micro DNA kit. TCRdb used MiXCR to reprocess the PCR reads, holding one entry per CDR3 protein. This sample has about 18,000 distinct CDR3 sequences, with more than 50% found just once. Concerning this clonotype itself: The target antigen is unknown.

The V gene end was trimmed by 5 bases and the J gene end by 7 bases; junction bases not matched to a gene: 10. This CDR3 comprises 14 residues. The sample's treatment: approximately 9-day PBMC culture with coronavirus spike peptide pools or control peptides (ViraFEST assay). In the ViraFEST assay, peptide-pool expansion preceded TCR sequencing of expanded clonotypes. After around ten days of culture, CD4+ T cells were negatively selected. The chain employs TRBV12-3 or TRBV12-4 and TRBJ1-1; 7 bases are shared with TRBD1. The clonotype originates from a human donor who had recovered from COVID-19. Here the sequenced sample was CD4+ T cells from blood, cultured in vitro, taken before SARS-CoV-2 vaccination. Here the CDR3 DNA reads TGTGCCAGCAGTCGTAGACAGGGACGGGATGAAGCTTTCTTT. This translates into CASSRRQGRDEAFF.